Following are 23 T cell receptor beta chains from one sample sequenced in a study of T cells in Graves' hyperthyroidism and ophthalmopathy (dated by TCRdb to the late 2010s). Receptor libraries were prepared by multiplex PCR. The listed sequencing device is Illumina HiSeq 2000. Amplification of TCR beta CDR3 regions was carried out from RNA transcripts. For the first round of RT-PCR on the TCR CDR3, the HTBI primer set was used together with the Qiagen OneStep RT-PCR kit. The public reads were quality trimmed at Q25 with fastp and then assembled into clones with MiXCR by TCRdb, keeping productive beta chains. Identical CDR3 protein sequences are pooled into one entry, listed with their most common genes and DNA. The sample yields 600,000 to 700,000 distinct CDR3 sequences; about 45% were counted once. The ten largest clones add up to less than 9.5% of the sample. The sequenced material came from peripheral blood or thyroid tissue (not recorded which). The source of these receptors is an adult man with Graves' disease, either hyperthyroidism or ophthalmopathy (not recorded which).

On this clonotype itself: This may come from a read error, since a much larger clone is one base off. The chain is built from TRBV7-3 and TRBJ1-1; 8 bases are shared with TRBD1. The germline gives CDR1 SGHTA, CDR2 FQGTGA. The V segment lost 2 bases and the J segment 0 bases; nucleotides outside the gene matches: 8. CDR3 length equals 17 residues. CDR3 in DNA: TGTGCCAGCAGCTTAGTCTTGGACAGGGATTTGAACACTGAAGCTTTCTTT. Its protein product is CASSLVLDRDLNTEAFF.

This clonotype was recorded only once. The DNA for the CDR3 is TGCAGCGTACATCCGGGCTTCTACGAGCAGTACTTC. It codes for CSVHPGFYEQYF. The rearrangement links TRBV29-1 to TRBJ2-7, with D hard to call. V lost 6 bases and J lost 3, with 12 bases in between. CDR3 length equals 12 residues. In germline, CDR1 is SQVTM, CDR2 ANQGSEA.

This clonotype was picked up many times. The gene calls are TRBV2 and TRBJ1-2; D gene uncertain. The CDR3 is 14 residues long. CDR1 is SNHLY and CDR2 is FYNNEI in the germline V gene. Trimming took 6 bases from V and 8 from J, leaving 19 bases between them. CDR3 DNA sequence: TGTGCCAGCAGCGAACCAGGTCTAAGGATCGGCTACACCTTC. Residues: CASSEPGLRIGYTF. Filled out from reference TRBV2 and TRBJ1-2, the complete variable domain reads EPEVTQTPSHQVTQMGQEVILRCVPISNHLYFYWYRQILGQKVEFLVSFYNNEISEKSEIFDDQFSVERPDGSNFTLKIRSTKLEDSAMYFCASSEPGLRIGYTFGSGTRLTVV.

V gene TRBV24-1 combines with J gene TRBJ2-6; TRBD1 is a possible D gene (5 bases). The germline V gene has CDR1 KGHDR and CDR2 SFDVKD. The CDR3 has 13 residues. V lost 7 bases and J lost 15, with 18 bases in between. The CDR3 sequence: CATRDSGADDLTF. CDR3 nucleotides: TGTGCCACCAGAGACTCTGGGGCCGACGACCTGACTTTC.

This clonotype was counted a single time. The CDR3 spells CAISEVDFPGPQHF. CDR3 nucleotide sequence: TGTGCCATCAGTGAGGTGGACTTCCCTGGGCCCCAGCATTTT. The chain couples TRBV10-3 to TRBJ1-5; D gene uncertain. The V gene's germline CDR1 is ENHRY and CDR2 SYGVKD. V lost 2 bases, J lost 9 bases, and 14 bases lay in between. The CDR3 contains 14 residues.

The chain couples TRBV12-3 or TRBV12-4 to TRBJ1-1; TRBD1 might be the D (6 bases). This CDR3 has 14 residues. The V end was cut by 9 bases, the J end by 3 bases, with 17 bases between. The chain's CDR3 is CASLWGQEYTEAFF. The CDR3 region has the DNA TGTGCCAGTCTGTGGGGGCAGGAATACACTGAAGCTTTCTTT.

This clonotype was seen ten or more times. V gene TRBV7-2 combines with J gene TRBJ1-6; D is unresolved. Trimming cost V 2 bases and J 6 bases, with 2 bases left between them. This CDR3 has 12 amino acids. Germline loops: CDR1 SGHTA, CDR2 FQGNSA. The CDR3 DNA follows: TGTGCCAGCAGCTTAACTAATTCACCCCTCCACTTT. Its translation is CASSLTNSPLHF.

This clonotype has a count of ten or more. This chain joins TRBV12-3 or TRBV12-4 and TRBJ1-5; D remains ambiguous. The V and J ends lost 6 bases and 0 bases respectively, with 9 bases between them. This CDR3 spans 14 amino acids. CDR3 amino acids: CASSRGHSNQPQHF. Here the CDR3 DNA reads TGTGCCAGCAGCCGCGGGCATAGCAATCAGCCCCAGCATTTT.

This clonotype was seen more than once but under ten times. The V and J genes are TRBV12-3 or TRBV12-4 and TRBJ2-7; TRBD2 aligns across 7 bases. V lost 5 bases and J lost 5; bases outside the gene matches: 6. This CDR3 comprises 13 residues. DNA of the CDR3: TGTGCCAGCAGTAGGGTAAGCGGGGACGAGCAGTACTTC. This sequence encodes CASSRVSGDEQYF.

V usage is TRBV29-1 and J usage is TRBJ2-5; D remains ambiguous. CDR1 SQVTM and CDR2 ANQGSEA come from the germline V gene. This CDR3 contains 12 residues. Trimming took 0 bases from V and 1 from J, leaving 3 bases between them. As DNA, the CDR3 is TGCAGCGTTGAAGACGGCCAAGAGACCCAGTACTTC. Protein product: CSVEDGQETQYF.

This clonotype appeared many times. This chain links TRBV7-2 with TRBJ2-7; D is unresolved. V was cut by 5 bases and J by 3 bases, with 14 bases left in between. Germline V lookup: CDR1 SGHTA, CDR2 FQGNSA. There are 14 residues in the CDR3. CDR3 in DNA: TGTGCCAGCAGCCTCCTCCCTACCCTCTACGAGCAGTACTTC. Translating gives CASSLLPTLYEQYF.

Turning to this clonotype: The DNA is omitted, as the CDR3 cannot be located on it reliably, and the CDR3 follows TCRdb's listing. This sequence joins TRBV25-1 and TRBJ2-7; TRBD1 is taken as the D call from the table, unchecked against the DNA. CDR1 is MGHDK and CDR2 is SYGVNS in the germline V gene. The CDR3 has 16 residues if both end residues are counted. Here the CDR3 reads CACSARDQGGDYEQYF.

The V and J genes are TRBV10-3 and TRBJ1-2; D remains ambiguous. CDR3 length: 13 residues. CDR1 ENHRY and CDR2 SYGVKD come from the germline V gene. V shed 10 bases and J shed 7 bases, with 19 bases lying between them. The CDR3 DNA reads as TGTGCCACCGGGCGGGCAGGTCGCGGTGGCTACACCTTC. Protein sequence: CATGRAGRGGYTF.

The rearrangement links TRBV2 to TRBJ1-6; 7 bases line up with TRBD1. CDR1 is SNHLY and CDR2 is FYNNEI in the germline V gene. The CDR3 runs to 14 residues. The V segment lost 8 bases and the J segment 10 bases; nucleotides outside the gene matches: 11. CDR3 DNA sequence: TGTGCCAGCCGGGGAGGGCAGGGGGTCTCACCCCTCCACTTT. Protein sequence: CASRGGQGVSPLHF.

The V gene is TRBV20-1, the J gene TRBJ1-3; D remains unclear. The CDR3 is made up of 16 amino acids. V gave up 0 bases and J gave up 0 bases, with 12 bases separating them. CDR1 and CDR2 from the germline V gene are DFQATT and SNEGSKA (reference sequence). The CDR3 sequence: CSARDLAPTSGNTIYF. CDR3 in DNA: TGCAGTGCTAGAGATCTAGCACCAACCTCTGGAAACACCATATATTTT.

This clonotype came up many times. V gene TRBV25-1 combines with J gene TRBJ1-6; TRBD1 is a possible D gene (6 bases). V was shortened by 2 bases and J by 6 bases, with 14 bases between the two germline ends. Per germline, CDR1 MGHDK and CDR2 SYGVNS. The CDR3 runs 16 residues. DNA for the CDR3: TGTGCCAGCAGTGAAGGGGCCAGGGGAAGTAATTCACCCCTCCACTTT. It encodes CASSEGARGSNSPLHF.

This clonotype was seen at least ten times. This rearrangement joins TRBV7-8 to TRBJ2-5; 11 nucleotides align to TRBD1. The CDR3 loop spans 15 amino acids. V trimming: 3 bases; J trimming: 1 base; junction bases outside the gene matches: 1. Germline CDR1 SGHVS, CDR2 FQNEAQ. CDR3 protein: CASSFGTGGQETQYF. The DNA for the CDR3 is TGTGCCAGCAGCTTTGGGACAGGGGGCCAAGAGACCCAGTACTTC. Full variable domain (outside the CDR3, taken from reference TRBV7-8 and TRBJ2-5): GAGVSQSPRYKVAKRGQDVALRCDPISGHVSLFWYQQALGQGPEFLTYFQNEAQLDKSGLPSDRFFAERPEGSVSTLKIQRTQQEDSAVYLCASSFGTGGQETQYFGPGTRLLVL.

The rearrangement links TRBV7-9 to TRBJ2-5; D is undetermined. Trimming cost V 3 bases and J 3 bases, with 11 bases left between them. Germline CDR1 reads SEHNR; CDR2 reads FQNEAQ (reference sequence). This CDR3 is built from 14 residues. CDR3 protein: CASSLAGLEETQYF. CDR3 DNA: TGTGCCAGCAGCTTGGCAGGCCTTGAAGAGACCCAGTACTTC.

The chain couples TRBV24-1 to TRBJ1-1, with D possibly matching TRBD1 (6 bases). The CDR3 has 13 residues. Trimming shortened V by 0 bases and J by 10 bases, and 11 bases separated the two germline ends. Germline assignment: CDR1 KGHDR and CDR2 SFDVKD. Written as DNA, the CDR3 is TGTGCCACCAGTGATTTGGCACAGGGCCGAGCTTTCTTT. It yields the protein CATSDLAQGRAFF.

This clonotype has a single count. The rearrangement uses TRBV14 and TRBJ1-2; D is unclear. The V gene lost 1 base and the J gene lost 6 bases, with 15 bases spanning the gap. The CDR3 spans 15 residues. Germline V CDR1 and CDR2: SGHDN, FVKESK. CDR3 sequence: CASSQGPISSDGYTF. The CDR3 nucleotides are TGTGCCAGCAGCCAAGGTCCGATCAGTTCAGATGGCTACACCTTC.

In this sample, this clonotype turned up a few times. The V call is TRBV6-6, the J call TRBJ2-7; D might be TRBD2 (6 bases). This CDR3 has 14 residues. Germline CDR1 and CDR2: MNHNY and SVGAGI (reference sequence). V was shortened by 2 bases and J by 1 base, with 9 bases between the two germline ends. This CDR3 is CASSYAGLSYEQYF. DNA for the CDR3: TGTGCCAGCAGTTACGCGGGACTGTCCTACGAGCAGTACTTC.

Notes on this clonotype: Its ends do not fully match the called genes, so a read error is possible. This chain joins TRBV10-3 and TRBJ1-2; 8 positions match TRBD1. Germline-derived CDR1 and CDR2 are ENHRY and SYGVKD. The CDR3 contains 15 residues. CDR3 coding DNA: TGTGCCAGCAGTAGACAGGGGAAGGATTACTATGGCTACACCTTC. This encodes CASSRQGKDYYGYTF.

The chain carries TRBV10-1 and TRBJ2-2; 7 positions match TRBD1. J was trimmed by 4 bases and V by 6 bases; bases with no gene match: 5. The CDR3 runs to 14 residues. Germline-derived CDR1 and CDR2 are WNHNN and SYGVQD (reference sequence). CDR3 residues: CASSDRAVTGELFF. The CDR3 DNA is TGCGCCAGCAGCGACAGGGCCGTCACCGGGGAGCTGTTTTTT.